Presented here are 28 T cell receptor beta chains from one specimen sequenced in a study of monozygotic twins with inflammatory bowel disease. TCRdb re-called the 5' RACE reads; every CDR3 protein appears as one record, without DNA. This sample's table has around 410,000 distinct CDR3 sequences. The sample taken for sequencing was blood. Receptors were obtained from a human donor with ulcerative colitis or Crohn's disease, or a healthy co-twin of an affected twin (not recorded which).

The rearrangement links TRBV3-1 to TRBJ2-1; absent DNA, TCRdb's TRBD2 call cannot be checked. In germline, CDR1 is LGHDT, CDR2 YNNKEL (reference sequence). The CDR3 covers 18 residues. This chain's CDR3 is CASSQATLTSGGTNEQFF.

The gene calls are TRBV29-1 and TRBJ1-1. CDR3 length equals 12 residues. Germline V gene lookup returns CDR1 SQVTM and CDR2 ANQGSEA. This chain's CDR3 is CSVVQTNTEAFF.

The chain has TRBV15 and TRBJ2-7; TCRdb proposes TRBD1, but this gene call is untestable without DNA. The CDR3 extends over 14 amino acids. CDR1 is LNHNV and CDR2 is YYDKDF in the germline V gene (reference sequence). CDR3: CATSRDYRVGEQYF.

The chain has TRBV6-1 and TRBJ2-1; the TCRdb D gene call, TRBD2, has no DNA to confirm it. CDR1 is MNHNS, CDR2 SASEGT, per germline. This CDR3 is 15 amino acids long. The CDR3 is CASSPTSDRENEQFF.

The chain employs TRBV12-3 or TRBV12-4 and TRBJ2-3; without DNA, the TCRdb call of TRBD2 cannot be checked. The CDR3 length is 14 residues. CDR3 protein: CASSPGLSPDTQYF.

J is TRBJ2-3 and V is TRBV30; without DNA, the TCRdb call of TRBD1 cannot be checked. The germline V gene encodes CDR1 GTSNPN and CDR2 SVGIG (reference sequence). The length of the CDR3 is 12 residues. The CDR3 loop is CAWGQDQDTQYF.

The genes are TRBV10-2 and TRBJ2-1; TCRdb's D call, TRBD2, is unchecked because there is no DNA. The germline CDR1 and CDR2 sequences are WSHSY and SAAADI. There are 17 residues in the CDR3. The CDR3 reads CASRQTSGGPTTIEQFF.

V is TRBV5-1 and J is TRBJ2-1. CDR3 length: 14 amino acids. Germline V gives CDR1 SGHRS, CDR2 YFSETQ. This chain's CDR3 is CASSLGTENNEQFF.

The chain recombines TRBV27 with TRBJ1-5. Germline CDR1 is MNHEY and CDR2 is SMNVEV (reference sequence). CDR3 length: 15 residues. CDR3 residues: CASSPAKTNNQPQHF.

The chain's CDR3 is CSAERDTLSHGYTF. The chain is built from TRBV20-1 and TRBJ1-2; TCRdb's D call of TRBD1 is untestable without DNA. CDR1 and CDR2 from the germline V gene are DFQATT and SNEGSKA (reference sequence). The CDR3 totals 14 residues.

This chain uses TRBV11-2 with TRBJ2-3; lacking DNA, the TRBD1 call made by TCRdb goes unchecked. The V gene's germline CDR1 is SGHAT and CDR2 FQNNGV. The CDR3 consists of 18 residues. CDR3 protein: CASSQRPPWGGSTDTQYF.

The chain has TRBV6-6 and TRBJ2-1; TCRdb calls TRBD1, which cannot be checked without DNA. This CDR3 region has 12 residues. Germline values: CDR1 MNHNY, CDR2 SVGAGI (reference sequence). CDR3 region: CASTIKGSEQFF.

CDR3 region: CASSLKKDRLETQYF. V and J are TRBV11-3 and TRBJ2-5; TCRdb's D gene call, TRBD1, goes unchecked for lack of DNA. This CDR3 comprises 15 residues. The germline V gene has CDR1 SGHNT and CDR2 YENEEA.

The J gene is TRBJ1-4, the V gene TRBV4-3; TCRdb's D call of TRBD1 is untestable without DNA. This CDR3 comprises 16 residues. Germline CDR1 LGHNA, CDR2 YSLEER. This CDR3 is CASSQVPAGANEKLFF.

The V gene is TRBV3-1, the J gene TRBJ2-7; the TRBD1 assignment by TCRdb is unverifiable without DNA. Germline assignment: CDR1 LGHDT and CDR2 YNNKEL (reference sequence). The CDR3 loop spans 16 amino acids. CDR3 protein: CASSQDRQGMIYEQYF.

This chain links TRBV5-4 with TRBJ1-6. The CDR3 sequence is 15 residues long. The germline V gene encodes CDR1 SGHNT and CDR2 YYREEE (reference sequence). The chain's CDR3 is CASSLPQGGTSPLHF.

The chain is built from TRBV5-1 and TRBJ2-1. The CDR3 consists of 15 residues. The germline CDR1 and CDR2 sequences are SGHRS and YFSETQ. This chain's CDR3 is CASSLGRIVVNEQFF.

The V gene is TRBV2, the J gene TRBJ1-1. Germline-derived CDR1 and CDR2 are SNHLY and FYNNEI. The CDR3 loop spans 13 amino acids. The CDR3 loop reads CASTKEGNREAFF.

The chain combines TRBV6-1 with TRBJ1-5; the D call of TRBD1 rests on TCRdb alone, since no DNA is present to check it. Germline CDR1 and CDR2: MNHNS and SASEGT. The CDR3 covers 15 residues. The CDR3 loop reads CASSDYWTVNQPQHF.

The chain couples TRBV12-3 or TRBV12-4 to TRBJ2-5; with no DNA, the TCRdb D assignment of TRBD1 cannot be verified. CDR3 size: 14 residues. CDR3: CASNPAQGVGTQYF.

The chain carries TRBV28 and TRBJ1-2. The germline gives CDR1 MDHEN, CDR2 SYDVKM. The CDR3 covers 13 residues. The CDR3 protein is CASSERFSYGYTF.

This chain links TRBV18 with TRBJ1-1. The CDR3 extends over 16 amino acids. Germline V CDR1 and CDR2: KGHSH, LQKENI. Here the CDR3 reads CASSQSLGNGYTEAFF.

V gene TRBV20-1 combines with J gene TRBJ1-2; TCRdb picks TRBD1, but there is no DNA to check that call. Per the germline V gene, CDR1 is DFQATT and CDR2 is SNEGSKA (reference sequence). CDR3 length equals 16 residues. This CDR3 reads CSAPPGQRGLNYGYTF.

The V call is TRBV29-1, the J call TRBJ1-1; the TCRdb call, TRBD1, lacks DNA for checking. This CDR3 has 12 amino acids. Looked up from germline, CDR1 is SQVTM and CDR2 is ANQGSEA. CDR3 loop: CSVVGLGTEAFF.

The chain carries TRBV10-3 and TRBJ2-7. The germline CDR1 and CDR2 sequences are ENHRY and SYGVKD. CDR3 length equals 13 residues. CDR3 sequence reads: CAISLDSSGEQYF.

The rearrangement joins TRBV20-1 to TRBJ2-7; TCRdb's D call, TRBD1, is unchecked because there is no DNA. CDR1 is DFQATT and CDR2 is SNEGSKA in the germline V gene (reference sequence). There are 14 residues in the CDR3. CDR3 amino acids: CSARVPGSSYEQYF.

The chain uses TRBV5-1 and TRBJ2-1; absent DNA, TCRdb's TRBD2 call cannot be checked. This CDR3 region has 16 residues. CDR1 and CDR2 (germline): SGHRS, YFSETQ. CDR3 region: CASSLMASGSKNEQFF.

This rearrangement joins TRBV7-3 to TRBJ1-6; TCRdb calls TRBD1, which cannot be checked without DNA. The CDR3 sequence is 15 residues long. Germline values: CDR1 SGHTA, CDR2 FQGTGA. The CDR3 sequence is CASSLMAGKNSPLHF.